The T cell receptor (beta chain) under discussion was sequenced for a study of blood T cell repertoires in COVID-19. In the study overall: COVID-19 samples from acute and convalescent phases originated in the United States, Italy and Spain. T cells, B-cell-depleted T cells, or PBMCs supplied cDNA or gDNA.

In the authors' methods: Reference gene primers were amplified, and this amplification served to estimate nucleated cell counts. Sequencing used immunoSEQ multiplex PCR; TCRdb keeps in-frame clones, though not all of them. V and J calls and clone size follow that table, whereas D and trimming were derived from the DNA. The sample has approximately 190,000 clones; around four fifths are singletons. CDR3 length: 19 amino acids. Trimming removed 1 base from V and 4 bases from J; junction bases left unmatched: 10. Germline values: CDR1 KGHDR, CDR2 SFDVKD. The origin of this receptor is a human donor in a cohort sampled during active COVID-19. Sequenced: peripheral blood. The chain is built from TRBV24-1 and TRBJ2-6; 9 bases are a match to TRBD1. CDR3 sequence (DNA): TGTGCCACCAGTGATTTCAAGGGACAGGGCGGTGGGGGGGCCAACGTCCTGACTTTC. This translates into CATSDFKGQGGGGANVLTF.